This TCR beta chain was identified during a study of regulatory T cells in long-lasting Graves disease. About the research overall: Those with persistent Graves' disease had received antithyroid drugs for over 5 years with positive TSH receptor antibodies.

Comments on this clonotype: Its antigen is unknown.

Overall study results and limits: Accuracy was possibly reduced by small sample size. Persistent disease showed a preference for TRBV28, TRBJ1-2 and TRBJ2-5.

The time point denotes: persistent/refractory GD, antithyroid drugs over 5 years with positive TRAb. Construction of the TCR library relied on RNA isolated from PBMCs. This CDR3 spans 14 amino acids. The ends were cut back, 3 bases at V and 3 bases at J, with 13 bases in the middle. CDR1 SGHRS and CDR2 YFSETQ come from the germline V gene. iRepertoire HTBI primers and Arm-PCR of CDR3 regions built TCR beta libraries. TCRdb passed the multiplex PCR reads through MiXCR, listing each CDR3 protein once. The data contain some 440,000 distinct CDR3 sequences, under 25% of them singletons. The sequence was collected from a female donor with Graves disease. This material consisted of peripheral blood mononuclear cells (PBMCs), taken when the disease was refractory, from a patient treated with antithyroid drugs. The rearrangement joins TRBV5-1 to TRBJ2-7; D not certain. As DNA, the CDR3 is TGCGCCAGCAGCTGGAAAAGCAATAACTACGAGCAGTACTTC. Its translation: CASSWKSNNYEQYF.